This T cell receptor beta chain was identified during a study of cytomegalovirus exposure and HLA in healthy donors. Study at large: There were fewer than 500 genotyped donors. Of these, about 81% fell in the genetic ancestry cluster associated with self-reported Caucasian donors.

Donors were nominally healthy when sampled, though unrecorded immune exposures were likely. This clone showed up just once. A multiplex PCR was run with 60 Vbeta primers and 13 Jbeta primers. Sequencing used immunoSEQ multiplex PCR; TCRdb keeps in-frame clones, though not all of them. The table has about 160,000 clones, around 80% seen once; the top ten hold about 7.7%. This TCR was recovered from a woman aged 30 to 39 in good health and CMV-seropositive. Sequencing used PBMCs.

CDR3 residues: CAIRLTFSGELFF. CDR3 nucleotide sequence: TGTGCCATCAGGCTGACATTTTCCGGGGAGCTGTTTTTT. V usage is TRBV10-3 and J usage is TRBJ2-2; no clear D. Trimming left V 6 bases short and J 6 bases short, with 11 bases between. Per germline, CDR1 ENHRY and CDR2 SYGVKD. This CDR3 spans 13 amino acids.